This T cell receptor (beta chain) is drawn from a study of chemoradiotherapy in HPV16-positive cancers. The wider study: Candidate HPV-specific T-cell clones and common TCR motifs came from functional assays in two HPV16-positive patients.

On this clone itself: No antigen is known for it.

The study's findings and limits: Functional assays defining HPV-specific T cells used only two HPV16-positive patients. For HPV16-positive patients, expanding HPV-responsive T cells associated with longer recurrence-free survival.

Germline V gives CDR1 SGHRS, CDR2 YFSETQ. This CDR3 spans 16 amino acids. V was pared by 4 bases and J by 7 bases, with 7 bases of the junction left unmatched. Libraries were prepared by immunoSEQ multiplex PCR; TCRdb keeps only in-frame clonotypes and omits some of them. The table lists roughly 25,000 clones, more than 75% of them singletons. The specimen was blood, collected from a patient who underwent chemoradiotherapy. This TCR was sampled from a human donor with HPV-associated anogenital cancer. This chain connects TRBV5-1 to TRBJ2-1; 14 nucleotides line up with TRBD2. The CDR3 DNA sequence: TGCGCCAGCAGCGCGGGACTAGCGGGGGACGGGAATGAGCAGTTCTTC. It encodes CASSAGLAGDGNEQFF.